This TCR beta chain was identified during a study of blood T cell repertoires in COVID-19. Overall study context: Italy, Spain and the United States were the sources of the convalescent and acute COVID-19 samples. PBMCs, B-cell-depleted T cells, or T cells were the source of the cDNA or gDNA that made up the material.

Authors' data handling: By means of reference gene primer amplification, nucleated cell counts were estimated. Clones were sequenced by immunoSEQ multiplex PCR, and TCRdb holds only the in-frame ones, with some missing. V and J calls and clone size are copied from that table; D and trimming were computed from the DNA. This table holds 110,000 to 150,000 clones, 79% found once. This clone was seen more than once but under ten times. CDR3 length equals 14 residues. Trimming cost V 5 bases and J 3 bases; bases outside gene matches: 4. CDR1 and CDR2 (germline): WSHSY, SAAADI. The V call is TRBV10-2, the J call TRBJ1-1; 9 bases agree with TRBD1. The receptor comes from a man aged 45 to 65 with active or convalescent COVID-19. Material: peripheral blood. CDR3 residues: CASSWDRVDTEAFF. The CDR3 DNA reads as TGCGCCAGCAGTTGGGACAGGGTTGACACTGAAGCTTTCTTT.